The rows below give T cell receptor beta chains drawn from one sample of a study of STAT5B mutations in CD4+ large granular lymphocyte leukemia. Profiled with immunoSEQ multiplex PCR; TCRdb holds only in-frame clones, not every one. The table has tens of thousands of clones, around 75% seen once; the top ten hold about 4%. The sample consisted of CD4+ T cells from blood buffy coats. These receptors all stem from a human donor in good health. CDR3s include the opening cysteine and the closing phenylalanine or tryptophan. D genes are given only for firm matches. The listing skips clone size in some rows; elsewhere it reads once, few, many or a size class.

CDR3nt	CDR3aa	j_gene	abundance	d_gene	v_gene
TGTGCCAGCCGTGACAGGGACACTGAAGCTTTCTTT	CASRDRDTEAFF	TRBJ1-1	-	TRBD1	TRBV19
TGTGCCAGCAGCTACACAGGGGGAGGACTTCAGCCCCAGCATTTT	CASSYTGGGLQPQHF	TRBJ1-5	-	TRBD1	TRBV6-1
TGCGCCAGCAGTGAGGAACAGGGAATCACTGAAGCTTTCTTT	CASSEEQGITEAFF	TRBJ1-1	few	-	TRBV10-1
TGTGCCAGCAGTTTAAGTGGGAGGGCACGCAATCAGCCCCAGCATTTT	CASSLSGRARNQPQHF	TRBJ1-5	-	-	TRBV28
TGTGCCTGGGAGACAGGGGGCTACGAGCAGTACTTC	CAWETGGYEQYF	TRBJ2-7	-	TRBD1	TRBV30
TGTGCCAGCAAGAGGCAGCAAATCTCTGGAAACACCATATATTTT	CASKRQQISGNTIYF	TRBJ1-3	-	-	TRBV6-1
TGCGCCAGCAGCGGGGGCGCTCCTATGAACACTGAAGCTTTCTTT	CASSGGAPMNTEAFF	TRBJ1-1	-	-	TRBV5-1
TGTGCCAGCAGCTTACCCAACACCGGGGAGCTGTTTTTT	CASSLPNTGELFF	TRBJ2-2	-	-	TRBV7-2
TGTGCCACCAGCAGAGGGGCAGGAGAGACCCAGTACTTC	CATSRGAGETQYF	TRBJ2-5	-	-	TRBV15
TGTGCCAGCAGCTTAGTAGATCGCCCCGGTAACTACGAGCAGTACTTC	CASSLVDRPGNYEQYF	TRBJ2-7	-	-	TRBV11-2
TGTGCCAGCTCACCGGAGGGGGAAGGGCAGTACTTC	CASSPEGEGQYF	TRBJ2-7	-	-	TRBV18
TGTGCCAGCAGTAGAGAAAGACTAGCGGGGAACTACGAGCAGTACTTC	CASSRERLAGNYEQYF	TRBJ2-7	-	TRBD2	TRBV14
TGTGCCAGCAGCTTGGGGGCTAGCGGGAACCCCGACAATGAGCAGTTCTTC	CASSLGASGNPDNEQFF	TRBJ2-1	-	TRBD2	TRBV7-9
TGTGCCACTAGACTAGCGGGCCTCTGGAATGAGCAGTTCTTC	CATRLAGLWNEQFF	TRBJ2-1	once	TRBD2	TRBV19
TGCGCCAGCAGCTGGGGGGGGCTCCGGGACGGAGCCTACGAGCAGTACTTC	CASSWGGLRDGAYEQYF	TRBJ2-7	-	-	TRBV5-1
TGTGCCAGCAGTGATGGGTCTAGCACAGATACGCAGTATTTT	CASSDGSSTDTQYF	TRBJ2-3	-	-	TRBV25-1
TGTGCCTGGAGTGAGCAGGGACTAGGGGGGACTGAAGCTTTCTTT	CAWSEQGLGGTEAFF	TRBJ1-1	-	-	TRBV30
TGTGCCAGCAGCCCTTTAGCTTCAGGGACAGATACGCAGTATTTT	CASSPLASGTDTQYF	TRBJ2-3	-	-	TRBV28
TGCGCCAGCAGCTTGAGAGGGCAAGGTAGTGGTGAAAAACTGTTTTTT	CASSLRGQGSGEKLFF	TRBJ1-4	once	-	TRBV5-1
TGTGCCAGCAGCCCCCTCCCGGGACAGGGCGCTAACTATGGCTACACCTTC	CASSPLPGQGANYGYTF	TRBJ1-2	few	TRBD1	TRBV7-9
TGTGCCAGCAGCCCCCGGACAGGAGTCTATGGCTACACCTTC	CASSPRTGVYGYTF	TRBJ1-2	few	TRBD1	TRBV11-3
TGTGCCAGCAGCCCCCGGCTAGCGGGAGTAGAGACCCAGTACTTC	CASSPRLAGVETQYF	TRBJ2-5	-	TRBD2	TRBV14
TGTGCCATCAGTGAGTCGTGGGGCAGGGGAGGTCAGCCCCAGCATTTT	CAISESWGRGGQPQHF	TRBJ1-5	-	-	TRBV10-3
TGCGCCAGCAGCCCCCACTCGGACAGGTCGGCGGGGGAGCTGTTTTTT	CASSPHSDRSAGELFF	TRBJ2-2	-	TRBD1	TRBV4-1
TGTGCCAGCAGTTCCCCTAGCGGGAGAACAGATACGCAGTATTTT	CASSSPSGRTDTQYF	TRBJ2-3	-	TRBD2	TRBV6-5
TGTGCCACCGGGACAGACGCAGATACGCAGTATTTT	CATGTDADTQYF	TRBJ2-3	-	TRBD1	TRBV10-3
TGTGCCAGCGGAGGGGGAGTCAGTCCGACCCAGTACTTC	CASGGGVSPTQYF	TRBJ2-5	-	-	TRBV27
TGTGCCAGCAGCGGACCTCGGGGGACCCGGCAAGGCGTGAGCTACGAGCAGTACTTC	CASSGPRGTRQGVSYEQYF	TRBJ2-7	-	-	TRBV9
TGTGCCATCAGCGAAATTCCCGGGGAGCTGTTTTTT	CAISEIPGELFF	TRBJ2-2	-	-	TRBV10-3
TGTGCCAGTAGTCCCGGGACAGGGAACGGGGAGCTGTTTTTT	CASSPGTGNGELFF	TRBJ2-2	once	TRBD1	TRBV19
TGTGCCAGCAGCGAAGCCCGTAATAAGCTGGCGTATGAGCAGTTCTTC	CASSEARNKLAYEQFF	TRBJ2-1	-	-	TRBV11-2
TGTGCCAGCAGACCCCGGACTAGCGGACAAGAGACCCAGTACTTC	CASRPRTSGQETQYF	TRBJ2-5	-	TRBD2	TRBV11-3
TGTGCCAGCAGCCAAAGGGACAGACCCTATGGCTACACCTTC	CASSQRDRPYGYTF	TRBJ1-2	once	TRBD1	TRBV7-9
TGTGCCTGGAACCGGGGGACAGGGGGCTACGAGCAGTACTTC	CAWNRGTGGYEQYF	TRBJ2-7	-	TRBD1	TRBV30
TGTGCCAGCAGTCTTCAGAATGGGGTTAATGAAAAACTGTTTTTT	CASSLQNGVNEKLFF	TRBJ1-4	-	-	TRBV28
TGTGCCAGCAGACTAGCGGGAGCCTACGAGCAGTACTTC	CASRLAGAYEQYF	TRBJ2-7	-	TRBD2	TRBV6-5
TGTGCCAGCTCACCAGGGGCGGGAGGAATGGACGAGCAGTACTTC	CASSPGAGGMDEQYF	TRBJ2-7	-	TRBD2	TRBV18
TGTGCCAGCAGCCCGTGGGGTAGGGCTGGGGCCAACGTCCTGACTTTC	CASSPWGRAGANVLTF	TRBJ2-6	-	-	TRBV13
TGTGCCAGCAGCATTGTCCGTGCCGGGGAGCTGTTTTTT	CASSIVRAGELFF	TRBJ2-2	-	-	TRBV5-8
TGTGCCAGCAGCTTAGCTGGGGCCAACGTCCTGACTTTC	CASSLAGANVLTF	TRBJ2-6	few	-	TRBV7-9